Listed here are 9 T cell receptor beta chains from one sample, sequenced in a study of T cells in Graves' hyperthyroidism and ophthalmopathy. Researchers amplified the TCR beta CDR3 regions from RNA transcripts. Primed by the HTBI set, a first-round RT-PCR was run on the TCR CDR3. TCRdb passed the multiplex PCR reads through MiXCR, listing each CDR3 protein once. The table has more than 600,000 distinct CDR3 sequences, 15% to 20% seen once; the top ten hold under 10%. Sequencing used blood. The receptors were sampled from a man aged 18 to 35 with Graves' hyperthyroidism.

CDR3 in DNA: TGTGCTAGTGGTTTGCCAGGGCTTCCCACTGAAGCTTTCTTT. Encoded protein: CASGLPGLPTEAFF. The gene calls are TRBV12-5 and TRBJ1-1; D might be TRBD1 (5 bases). Trimming cost V 2 bases and J 4 bases, with 11 bases left between them. CDR1 LGHNT and CDR2 FRNRAP come from the germline V gene. CDR3 length: 14 residues.

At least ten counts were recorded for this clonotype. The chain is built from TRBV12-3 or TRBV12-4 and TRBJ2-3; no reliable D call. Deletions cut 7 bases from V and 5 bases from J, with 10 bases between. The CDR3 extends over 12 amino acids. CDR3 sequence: CASNYREDTQYF. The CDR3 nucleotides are TGTGCCAGCAACTACCGAGAAGATACGCAGTATTTT.

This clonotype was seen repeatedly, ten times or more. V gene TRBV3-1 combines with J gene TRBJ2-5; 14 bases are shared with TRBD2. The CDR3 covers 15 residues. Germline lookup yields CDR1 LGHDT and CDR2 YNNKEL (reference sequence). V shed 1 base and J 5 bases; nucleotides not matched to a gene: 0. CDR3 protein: CASSQGLAGGETQYF. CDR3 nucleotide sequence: TGTGCCAGCAGCCAAGGACTAGCGGGAGGGGAGACCCAGTACTTC.

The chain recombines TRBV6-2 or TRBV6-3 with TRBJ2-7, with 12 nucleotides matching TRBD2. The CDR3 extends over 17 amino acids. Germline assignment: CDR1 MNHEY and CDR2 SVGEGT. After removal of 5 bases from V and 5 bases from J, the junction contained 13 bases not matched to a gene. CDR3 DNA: TGTGCCAGCAGTGCCTCCGGGACTAGCGGGCCCTACAACGAGCAGTACTTC. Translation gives CASSASGTSGPYNEQYF.

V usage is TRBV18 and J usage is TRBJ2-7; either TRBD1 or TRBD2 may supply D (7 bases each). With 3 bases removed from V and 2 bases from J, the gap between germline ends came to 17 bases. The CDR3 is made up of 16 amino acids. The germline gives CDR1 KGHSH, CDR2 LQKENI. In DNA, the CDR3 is TGTGCCAGCTCACCCAGGGGGGGGCCAAACCCCTACGAGCAGTACTTC. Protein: CASSPRGGPNPYEQYF. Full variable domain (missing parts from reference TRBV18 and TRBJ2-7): NAGVMQNPRHLVRRRGQEARLRCSPMKGHSHVYWYRQLPEEGLKFMVYLQKENIIDESGMPKERFSAEFPKEGPSILRIQQVVRGDSAAYFCASSPRGGPNPYEQYFGPGTRLTVT.

CDR3 protein: CASSPTFFQGTDTQYF. CDR3 nucleotide sequence: TGTGCCAGCAGCCCAACGTTTTTTCAGGGCACAGATACGCAGTATTTT. This sequence joins TRBV11-2 and TRBJ2-3; no clear D gene. V lost 5 bases and J 1 base, leaving 16 bases between the germline ends. The CDR3 covers 16 residues. Germline V gene lookup returns CDR1 SGHAT and CDR2 FQNNGV. Full variable domain (rest looked up from reference TRBV11-2 and TRBJ2-3): EAGVAQSPRYKIIEKRQSVAFWCNPISGHATLYWYQQILGQGPKLLIQFQNNGVVDDSQLPKDRFSAERLKGVDSTLKIQPAKLEDSAVYLCASSPTFFQGTDTQYFGPGTRLTVL.

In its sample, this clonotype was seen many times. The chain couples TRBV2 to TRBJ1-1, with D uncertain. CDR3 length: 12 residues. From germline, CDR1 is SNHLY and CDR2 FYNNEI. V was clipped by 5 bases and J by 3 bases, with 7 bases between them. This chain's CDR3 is CASSRRYTEAFF. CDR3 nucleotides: TGTGCCAGCAGTCGACGGTACACTGAAGCTTTCTTT.

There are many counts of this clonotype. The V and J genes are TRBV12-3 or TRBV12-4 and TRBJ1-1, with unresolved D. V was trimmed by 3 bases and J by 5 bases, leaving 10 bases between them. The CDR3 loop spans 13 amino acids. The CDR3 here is CASSFQRSTEAFF. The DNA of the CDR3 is TGTGCCAGCAGTTTCCAGAGGTCGACTGAAGCTTTCTTT.

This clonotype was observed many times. The CDR3 loop is CASDPRVGETQYF. CDR3 nucleotides: TGTGCCAGCGACCCCAGAGTAGGGGAGACCCAGTACTTC. The chain recombines TRBV2 with TRBJ2-5; D not resolved. CDR3 length equals 13 residues. Germline CDR1 is SNHLY and CDR2 is FYNNEI. Trimming removed 8 bases at V and 5 bases at J, with 15 bases between.